The 21 T cell receptor beta chains below come from one sample, sequenced in a study of PD-1 blockade in classical Hodgkin lymphoma. Stated time point: cycle 4 day 1 (C4D1), after 6 weeks of nivolumab. All patients experienced relapse after autologous stem cell transplantation, and brentuximab vedotin exposure was variable. TCRdb keeps only in-frame clones here, not all; method: immunoSEQ multiplex PCR. The sample holds tens of thousands of clones, approximately 85% seen once. This sample comprised peripheral blood mononuclear cells (PBMCs), obtained before the fourth cycle of nivolumab. These receptors all come from a human donor with classical Hodgkin lymphoma.

This sequence joins TRBV6-6 and TRBJ2-7, with D perhaps matching TRBD1 (6 bases). Trimming took off 3 bases at V and 4 bases at J, with 16 bases between the two ends. The CDR3 loop spans 15 amino acids. Germline V gives CDR1 MNHNY, CDR2 SVGAGI (reference sequence). The CDR3 spells CASSYSGTNGYEQYF. Here the CDR3 DNA reads TGTGCCAGCAGTTATTCCGGGACAAATGGTTACGAGCAGTACTTC.

The chain joins TRBV7-9 to TRBJ2-7, with D tentatively TRBD1 or TRBD2 (5 bases each). The CDR3 is made up of 15 amino acids. V lost 2 bases and J 7 bases, leaving 18 bases between the germline ends. Germline V gene data show CDR1 as SEHNR and CDR2 as FQNEAQ (reference sequence). In nucleotides, the CDR3 is TGTGCCAGCAGCTTATTGGGGACCTCGTTGGGGGAGCAGTACTTC. Protein: CASSLLGTSLGEQYF.

The V call is TRBV2, the J call TRBJ2-3, with 11 bases matching TRBD2. The CDR3 runs to 17 residues. Germline CDR1 is SNHLY and CDR2 is FYNNEI. Trimming took 6 bases from V and 3 from J; bases not matched to a gene: 11. CDR3 protein: CASRGTSGLVRTDTQYF. The CDR3 bases are TGTGCCAGCAGGGGGACTAGCGGACTCGTTAGGACAGATACGCAGTATTTT.

This CDR3 reads CASSGGTDTQYF. DNA of the CDR3: TGTGCCAGCAGTGGGGGCACAGATACGCAGTATTTT. V and J are TRBV2 and TRBJ2-3, with no clear D. Germline lookup yields CDR1 SNHLY and CDR2 FYNNEI. V was shortened by 4 bases and J by 1 base, with 3 bases between the two germline ends. The CDR3 is 12 amino acids.

V is TRBV7-2 and J is TRBJ1-5; TRBD1 might be the D (5 bases). V dropped 6 bases and J dropped 4 bases, with 16 bases sitting between them. CDR1 and CDR2 from the germline V gene are SGHTA and FQGNSA. The CDR3 extends over 15 amino acids. DNA of the CDR3: TGTGCCAGCAGGTCCGCTACAGGATTGAATCAGCCCCAGCATTTT. This gives the protein CASRSATGLNQPQHF.

The V and J genes are TRBV19 and TRBJ2-3, with D maybe TRBD2 (5 bases). The CDR3 extends over 15 amino acids. Germline loops: CDR1 LNHDA, CDR2 SQIVND (reference sequence). The germline V and J ends were trimmed by 9 bases and 5 bases, with 21 bases remaining between them. The CDR3 sequence: CASRLGGREVDTQYF. In DNA form, the CDR3 reads TGTGCCAGCCGCCTTGGTGGGAGAGAGGTAGATACGCAGTATTTT.

The CDR3 nucleotides are TGTGCCTGGAGTCACAGGGGGTTTAATCAGCCCCAGCATTTT. Translation gives CAWSHRGFNQPQHF. This rearrangement joins TRBV30 to TRBJ1-5, with TRBD1 identical over 8 bases. The J segment lost 4 bases and the V segment lost 2 bases, leaving 4 bases of the junction unmatched. The CDR3 runs 14 residues. Looked up from germline, CDR1 is GTSNPN and CDR2 is SVGIG (reference sequence).

The chain joins TRBV10-3 to TRBJ1-4; TRBD1 might be the D (5 bases). The CDR3 covers 13 residues. Trimming removed 9 bases at V and 5 bases at J, with 13 bases between. CDR1 is ENHRY, CDR2 SYGVKD, per germline. The CDR3 DNA is TGTGCCATGGGGGACGGTTTAAATGAAAAACTGTTTTTT. Encoded protein: CAMGDGLNEKLFF.

This chain uses TRBV4-2 with TRBJ1-1; D uncertain. The germline V gene encodes CDR1 LGHNA and CDR2 YNFKEQ. V was clipped by 4 bases and J by 0 bases, with 9 bases between them. This CDR3 region has 14 residues. For the CDR3, the DNA is TGTGCCAGCAGCCGACTGGACTTGAACACTGAAGCTTTCTTT. Translating it yields CASSRLDLNTEAFF.

The rearrangement links TRBV10-2 to TRBJ2-1; D not resolved. CDR3 length equals 13 residues. Trimming left V 7 bases short and J 6 bases short, with 13 bases between. The germline V gene encodes CDR1 WSHSY and CDR2 SAAADI. In nucleotides, the CDR3 is TGCGCCAGCATCCCCCAAAACGGCAATGAGCAGTTCTTC. Encoded protein: CASIPQNGNEQFF.

In its sample, this clone was seen once. This sequence joins TRBV6-5 and TRBJ2-3; 9 positions agree with TRBD1. CDR1 is MNHEY and CDR2 is SVGAGI in the germline V gene. Germline trimming cut 3 bases from V and 0 bases from J; bases unmatched to any gene: 4. This CDR3 is built from 16 residues. CDR3 sequence reads: CASSYSDRGSTDTQYF. The CDR3 nucleotides read TGTGCCAGCAGTTATTCGGACAGGGGAAGCACAGATACGCAGTATTTT.

V and J are TRBV7-3 and TRBJ2-7; D might be TRBD2 (6 bases). The CDR3 has 18 amino acids. In germline, CDR1 is SGHTA, CDR2 FQGTGA. V shed 0 bases and J shed 0 bases, with 18 bases lying between them. The CDR3 bases are TGTGCCAGCAGCTTAACTGGGCGACCGGGACTTTTCTCCTACGAGCAGTACTTC. Protein product: CASSLTGRPGLFSYEQYF.

V gene TRBV5-1 combines with J gene TRBJ2-5; D call uncertain. The germline gives CDR1 SGHRS, CDR2 YFSETQ. The V end lost 1 base, the J end lost 5 bases, and 12 bases lay between the germline ends. The CDR3 has 14 amino acids. The CDR3 bases are TGCGCCAGCAGCTTGTTAGGCCTTTGGGAGACCCAGTACTTC. Translated: CASSLLGLWETQYF. The full variable domain, with the rest looked up from reference TRBV5-1 and TRBJ2-5, is KAGVTQTPRYLIKTRGQQVTLSCSPISGHRSVSWYQQTPGQGLQFLFEYFSETQRNKGNFPGRFSGRQFSNSRSEMNVSTLELGDSALYLCASSLLGLWETQYFGPGTRLLVL.

The chain is built from TRBV10-3 and TRBJ2-1, with TRBD2 matching over 12 bases. V lost 5 bases to trimming and J lost 8 bases; unmatched junction nucleotides: 4. Germline V gives CDR1 ENHRY, CDR2 SYGVKD. This CDR3 contains 14 residues. The CDR3 nucleotides read TGTGCCATCAGTTTCGCTAGCGGGAGGGATGAGCAGTTCTTC. Its protein is CAISFASGRDEQFF.

This clone showed up just a few times. The chain uses TRBV4-3 and TRBJ1-5; D possibly corresponds to TRBD1 (6 bases). The germline V gene encodes CDR1 LGHNA and CDR2 YSLEER. The CDR3 totals 15 residues. With 4 bases removed from V and 1 base from J, the gap between germline ends came to 11 bases. For the CDR3, the DNA is TGCGCCAGCAGCCTTGGGGGGGGCAGCAATCAGCCCCAGCATTTT. Residues: CASSLGGGSNQPQHF.

The chain joins TRBV10-3 to TRBJ2-2; D is unclear. CDR1 ENHRY and CDR2 SYGVKD come from the germline V gene. The CDR3 has 14 residues. Trimming removed 2 bases at V and 3 bases at J, with 7 bases between. CDR3 DNA sequence: TGTGCCATCAGTGAGAACCGGGACACCGGGGAGCTGTTTTTT. The encoded protein is CAISENRDTGELFF.

The CDR3 protein is CASSSGPIQETQYF. The CDR3 DNA is TGTGCCAGCAGCTCGGGACCTATCCAAGAGACCCAGTACTTC. This chain uses TRBV5-4 with TRBJ2-5; tentatively, D is TRBD1 or TRBD2 (5 bases each). Trimming took 3 bases from V and 1 from J, leaving 10 bases between them. Germline loops: CDR1 SGHNT, CDR2 YYREEE (reference sequence). CDR3 length: 14 amino acids.

The chain links TRBV25-1 to TRBJ2-7; the D is unclear. Germline CDR1 reads MGHDK; CDR2 reads SYGVNS. The CDR3 has 14 residues. V was shortened by 4 bases and J by 0 bases, with 10 bases between the two germline ends. CDR3 sequence: CASSGILISYEQYF. For the CDR3, the DNA is TGTGCCAGCAGTGGAATACTGATCTCCTACGAGCAGTACTTC.

The rearrangement uses TRBV28 and TRBJ2-2; D remains unclear. CDR3 length: 14 amino acids. Germline assignment: CDR1 MDHEN and CDR2 SYDVKM. The V gene lost 3 bases and the J gene lost 2 bases, with 7 bases spanning the gap. The CDR3 region has the DNA TGTGCCAGCAGTTTGACTGCTAACACCGGGGAGCTGTTTTTT. Protein sequence: CASSLTANTGELFF.

This chain joins TRBV7-9 and TRBJ1-1; D is undetermined. Germline V CDR1 and CDR2: SEHNR, FQNEAQ (reference sequence). V was clipped by 2 bases and J by 8 bases, with 9 bases between them. The CDR3 has 12 amino acids. CDR3 in amino acids: CASSLSRREAFF. The CDR3 DNA is TGTGCCAGCAGCTTAAGTAGGAGAGAAGCTTTCTTT.

This sequence joins TRBV19 and TRBJ2-1; 10 positions match TRBD2. The CDR3 is 15 amino acids. The germline gives CDR1 LNHDA, CDR2 SQIVND (reference sequence). After removal of 3 bases from V and 1 base from J, the junction contained 0 bases not matched to a gene. CDR3 in DNA: TGTGCCAGTAGTATTAGCGGGAGGTCCTACAATGAGCAGTTCTTC. Protein product: CASSISGRSYNEQFF.